The 21 T cell receptor beta chains in this list originate from one sample, sequenced in a study of circulating and synovial CD4+ cells in juvenile arthritis. TCRdb keeps only in-frame clones here, not all; method: immunoSEQ multiplex PCR. Here the sample spans some 14,000 clones, approximately 88% being singletons. The sequenced sample consisted of CD4+ T cells from synovial fluid. The receptor source for this set is a human patient with juvenile idiopathic arthritis. Some clones in this sample may be carry-over from other donors' samples.

This chain joins TRBV18 and TRBJ2-7; 7 positions agree with TRBD1. The ends lost 4 bases at V and 2 bases at J; junction bases unmatched: 11. The CDR3 extends over 16 amino acids. Germline CDR1 reads KGHSH; CDR2 reads LQKENI. CDR3 region: CASSRYGDSGTYEQYF. Written as DNA, the CDR3 is TGTGCCAGCTCACGCTATGGGGACAGCGGAACCTACGAGCAGTACTTC.

The chain is built from TRBV2 and TRBJ1-5; D is perhaps TRBD1 (6 bases). This CDR3 spans 15 amino acids. The germline V gene has CDR1 SNHLY and CDR2 FYNNEI. Trimming took off 6 bases at V and 3 bases at J, with 15 bases between the two ends. The CDR3 reads CASRDDRSYNQPQHF. The CDR3 bases are TGTGCCAGCAGAGACGACAGGTCTTACAATCAGCCCCAGCATTTT.

The rearrangement uses TRBV10-3 and TRBJ2-7; 10 bases are a match to TRBD1. The V gene end was trimmed by 10 bases and the J gene end by 4 bases; junction bases not matched to a gene: 7. This CDR3 has 13 residues. Germline lookup yields CDR1 ENHRY and CDR2 SYGVKD. CDR3 protein: CATGQGGWYEQYF. In DNA, the CDR3 is TGTGCCACCGGACAGGGGGGCTGGTACGAGCAGTACTTC.

A single count supports this clone. The chain is built from TRBV4-1 and TRBJ1-1, with 7 nucleotides matching TRBD1. The V and J ends lost 0 bases and 2 bases, in that order; junction bases with no gene match: 6. The CDR3 consists of 16 residues. The germline CDR1 and CDR2 sequences are MGHRA and YSYEKL. This CDR3 reads CASSQDSGTDNTEAFF. In nucleotides, the CDR3 is TGCGCCAGCAGCCAAGACTCCGGGACAGACAACACTGAAGCTTTCTTT.

In the case of this clone: A junction boundary mismatches the germline segment, possibly from a read error. The chain recombines TRBV9 with TRBJ1-1; possible D gene TRBD1, 5 bases. There are 13 residues in the CDR3. CDR1 SGDLS and CDR2 YYNGEE come from the germline V gene. CDR3 nucleotide sequence: TGTGCCAGCAGCGAGGGGATGAAGACTGAAGCTTTCTTT. It yields the protein CASSEGMKTEAFF.

This clone counts as medium-sized (0.01 to 0.1%). The chain carries TRBV5-1 and TRBJ2-3; weak D call: TRBD1 (6 bases). Trimming left V 0 bases short and J 5 bases short, with 16 bases between. In germline, CDR1 is SGHRS, CDR2 YFSETQ. CDR3 length equals 16 residues. The CDR3 DNA reads TGCGCCAGCAGCTTGGGTCGGGCAGGGGCGGGAGATACGCAGTATTTT. This translates into CASSLGRAGAGDTQYF.

This clone showed up just once. V is TRBV27 and J is TRBJ2-1; TRBD1 matches at 11 bases. The CDR3 length is 15 residues. Per the germline V gene, CDR1 is MNHEY and CDR2 is SMNVEV (reference sequence). V was pared by 7 bases and J by 6 bases, with 8 bases of the junction left unmatched. The CDR3 protein is CASKHRDRGGNEQFF. The CDR3 DNA is TGTGCCAGCAAACACCGGGACAGGGGGGGCAATGAGCAGTTCTTC.

The chain recombines TRBV5-6 with TRBJ1-5, with D possibly matching TRBD1 (5 bases). This CDR3 spans 16 amino acids. The germline CDR1 and CDR2 sequences are SGHDT and YYEEEE. Trimming shortened V by 4 bases and J by 0 bases, and 14 bases separated the two germline ends. The CDR3 nucleotides are TGTGCCAGCAGCCTCCAGGGCGGTAATAGCAATCAGCCCCAGCATTTT. Amino acid sequence: CASSLQGGNSNQPQHF.

Comment on this clone: This sample also contains other DNA sequences that code for the same CDR3. V usage is TRBV19 and J usage is TRBJ2-3; the D is unclear. Germline lookup yields CDR1 LNHDA and CDR2 SQIVND (reference sequence). The CDR3 contains 14 residues. Trimming stripped 3 bases from V and 0 bases from J, with 7 bases between. The CDR3, as DNA: TGTGCCAGTAGTATGTGGGCCAGCACAGATACGCAGTATTTT. Its translation is CASSMWASTDTQYF.

The rearrangement joins TRBV19 to TRBJ2-5, with a weak D call TRBD1 (7 bases). TRBJ2-7 explains the end of the DNA better; the J call may be wrong. CDR1 LNHDA and CDR2 SQIVND come from the germline V gene (reference sequence). The CDR3 sequence is 13 residues long. The CDR3, as DNA: TGTGCCAGTGGGAACAGGGGAGGTAACGAGCAGTACTTC. Encoded protein: CASGNRGGNEQYF.

The J gene is TRBJ1-2, the V gene TRBV28; 8 bases agree with TRBD1. The CDR3 has 15 amino acids. The J segment lost 0 bases and the V segment lost 5 bases, leaving 5 bases of the junction unmatched. Germline V gene sequence: CDR1 MDHEN, CDR2 SYDVKM. The DNA for the CDR3 is TGTGCCAGCAGTCTCCCGACAGGGGCTAACTATGGCTACACCTTC. Protein product: CASSLPTGANYGYTF.

The chain combines TRBV5-1 with TRBJ1-3; D is perhaps TRBD1 (5 bases). The CDR3 totals 14 residues. Trimming left V 4 bases short and J 0 bases short, with 8 bases between. The V gene's germline CDR1 is SGHRS and CDR2 YFSETQ. The DNA of the CDR3 is TGCGCCAGCAGCCCGGGGGTCTCTGGAAACACCATATATTTT. Protein: CASSPGVSGNTIYF. Using reference TRBV5-1 and TRBJ1-3 for the parts outside the CDR3, the full variable domain is KAGVTQTPRYLIKTRGQQVTLSCSPISGHRSVSWYQQTPGQGLQFLFEYFSETQRNKGNFPGRFSGRQFSNSRSEMNVSTLELGDSALYLCASSPGVSGNTIYFGEGSWLTVV.

V gene TRBV2 combines with J gene TRBJ1-5, with TRBD1 as a possible D gene (5 bases). Germline V lookup: CDR1 SNHLY, CDR2 FYNNEI. The CDR3 spans 12 residues. Trimming cost V 5 bases and J 5 bases, with 7 bases left between them. In DNA form, the CDR3 reads TGTGCCAGCAGTAAGGGGTATCAGCCCCAGCATTTT. This encodes CASSKGYQPQHF.

The chain recombines TRBV7-2 with TRBJ1-2; 10 positions agree with TRBD1. V dropped 4 bases and J dropped 5; count of bases not matched to a gene: 1. The CDR3 totals 13 residues. Per germline, CDR1 SGHTA and CDR2 FQGNSA. The CDR3 here is CASSWDRGYGYTF. The CDR3 region has the DNA TGTGCCAGCAGCTGGGACAGGGGTTATGGCTACACCTTC.

V is TRBV7-9 and J is TRBJ2-1; 14 nucleotides line up with TRBD2. This CDR3 is built from 14 residues. In germline, CDR1 is SEHNR, CDR2 FQNEAQ (reference sequence). Unmatched junction bases numbered 10, after V lost 5 bases and J lost 16 bases. DNA for the CDR3: TGTGCCAGCAGCCTCCAAGGGACTAGCGGGAGCGGTTTCTTC. This codes for CASSLQGTSGSGFF.

This clone was observed a few times. The chain is built from TRBV10-2 and TRBJ2-5; 13 bases are a match to TRBD2. V trimming: 8 bases; J trimming: 4 bases; junction bases outside the gene matches: 7. The CDR3 runs 15 residues. The germline V gene encodes CDR1 WSHSY and CDR2 SAAADI. This CDR3 is CASGGTSGVVETQYF. CDR3 nucleotide sequence: TGCGCCAGCGGGGGGACTAGCGGGGTAGTAGAGACCCAGTACTTC.

With regard to this clone: The sample holds other DNA sequences that translate to the same CDR3. The rearrangement uses TRBV6-1 and TRBJ1-6, with D uncertain. Germline V gene sequence: CDR1 MNHNS, CDR2 SASEGT. The CDR3 covers 19 residues. Trimming pared 4 bases from V and 13 bases from J, leaving 32 bases between. The CDR3 loop reads CASSARPSMLLVTGSPLHF. For the CDR3, the DNA is TGTGCCAGCAGTGCTCGCCCTTCTATGCTGCTTGTAACGGGTTCCCCCCTCCACTTT.

This clone was seen a single time. This sample also contains other DNA sequences that code for the same CDR3. The chain links TRBV30 to TRBJ1-6; 7 positions match TRBD1. The CDR3 runs 13 residues. CDR1 GTSNPN and CDR2 SVGIG come from the germline V gene (reference sequence). Trimming cost V 8 bases and J 7 bases; bases outside gene matches: 8. CDR3 nucleotide sequence: TGTGCCGGGCGTCGGGACAGCAATTCACCCCTCCACTTT. Protein: CAGRRDSNSPLHF.

This rearrangement joins TRBV4-1 to TRBJ1-2, with D possibly being TRBD1 (5 bases). CDR1 is MGHRA, CDR2 YSYEKL, per germline. This CDR3 is built from 17 residues. The V end lost 1 base, the J end lost 0 bases, and 15 bases lay between the germline ends. The CDR3 DNA is TGCGCCAGCAGCCAAGTCCAAGGGGCGATCGCTAACTATGGCTACACCTTC. Translating it yields CASSQVQGAIANYGYTF.

The V and J genes are TRBV15 and TRBJ2-1; 9 bases fit TRBD1. Trimming took 3 bases from V and 8 from J; bases not matched to a gene: 14. CDR1 and CDR2 from the germline V gene are LNHNV and YYDKDF (reference sequence). The CDR3 has 17 amino acids. CDR3 coding DNA: TGTGCCACCAGCAGTGAAGGACCGGGACAGGGTTTGCATGAGCAGTTCTTC. This encodes CATSSEGPGQGLHEQFF.

The chain is built from TRBV6-1 and TRBJ1-5, with D tentatively TRBD1 (5 bases). CDR3 size: 15 residues. The V end was cut by 2 bases, the J end by 3 bases, with 11 bases between. Germline values: CDR1 MNHNS, CDR2 SASEGT. CDR3 nucleotides: TGTGCCAGCAGTGAAACAGGTGATATCAATCAGCCCCAGCATTTT. Translating it yields CASSETGDINQPQHF.